One sample yielded the 2 T cell receptor beta chains listed below, sequenced in a study of blood T cell repertoires in COVID-19. Generated by immunoSEQ multiplex PCR, the TCRdb table keeps only in-frame clones and is missing some. Among 120,000 to 150,000 clones listed, roughly 90% were seen once. The sample comprised peripheral blood. Every receptor here comes from a woman in her forties or fifties with acute or convalescent COVID-19.

A remark on this clone: The sample contains more than one DNA sequence encoding this CDR3. V usage is TRBV27 and J usage is TRBJ1-2, with a possible D match to TRBD1 (5 bases). V was shortened by 2 bases and J by 4 bases, with 8 bases between the two germline ends. Germline V gives CDR1 MNHEY, CDR2 SMNVEV (reference sequence). This CDR3 has 13 residues. The CDR3 region is CASSLRGGYGYTF. CDR3 DNA sequence: TGTGCCAGCAGTTTAAGGGGCGGCTATGGCTACACCTTC.

This chain joins TRBV12-5 and TRBJ1-1; maybe TRBD1 (5 bases). This CDR3 has 15 residues. Trimming cost V 4 bases and J 9 bases, with 21 bases left between them. The germline V gene has CDR1 LGHNT and CDR2 FRNRAP. CDR3 residues: CASGSPKAPTDQAFF. CDR3 nucleotide sequence: TGTGCTAGTGGTTCCCCTAAAGCCCCGACAGACCAAGCTTTCTTT.